One sample yielded the 31 T cell receptor beta chains listed below, sequenced in a study of T cells after yellow fever vaccination. TCRdb independently ran MiXCR on the 5' RACE reads; one entry per CDR3 protein. The table shows some 350,000 distinct CDR3 sequences, with 3.5% to 4.5% occurring only once. Sequences were derived from PBMCs, sampled 5 days after the yellow fever booster vaccination. The receptors derive from a man aged 18 to 35 who received the YFV17D yellow fever vaccine.

This clonotype was recorded many times. The CDR3 spells CASSASRASQNEKLFF. The CDR3 DNA follows: TGCGCCAGCAGCGCTTCTCGAGCGTCCCAGAATGAAAAACTGTTTTTT. V usage is TRBV5-1 and J usage is TRBJ1-4; D gene unclear. Trimming cost V 4 bases and J 5 bases, with 18 bases left between them. Looked up from germline, CDR1 is SGHRS and CDR2 is YFSETQ. The CDR3 sequence is 16 residues long.

This clonotype was detected many times. The rearrangement joins TRBV4-2 to TRBJ2-1; 9 bases are a match to TRBD2. Germline V lookup: CDR1 LGHNA, CDR2 YNFKEQ. V dropped 4 bases and J dropped 3; count of bases not matched to a gene: 4. The CDR3 loop spans 15 amino acids. The CDR3 spells CASSPSGAVYNEQFF. The DNA for the CDR3 is TGTGCCAGCAGCCCTAGCGGGGCTGTCTACAATGAGCAGTTCTTC.

V is TRBV6-2 or TRBV6-3 and J is TRBJ2-7; D not resolved. CDR1 is MNHEY, CDR2 SVGEGT, per germline. The CDR3 sequence is 13 residues long. Trimming stripped 2 bases from V and 2 bases from J, with 7 bases between. The CDR3 DNA reads TGTGCCAGCAGTTACACCCAGGCCTACGAGCAGTACGTC. Its protein product is CASSYTQAYEQYV.

This clonotype was counted only a few times. This chain joins TRBV29-1 and TRBJ2-4; D may be TRBD1 (6 bases). The germline V gene encodes CDR1 SQVTM and CDR2 ANQGSEA. With 1 base removed from V and 4 bases from J, the gap between germline ends came to 8 bases. This CDR3 has 13 residues. In nucleotides, the CDR3 is TGCAGCGTTGAAGGACAGGAAAAAAACATTCAGTACTTC. It specifies CSVEGQEKNIQYF. Complete variable domain (other parts from reference TRBV29-1 and TRBJ2-4): SAVISQKPSRDICQRGTSLTIQCQVDSQVTMMFWYRQQPGQSLTLIATANQGSEATYESGFVIDKFPISRPNLTFSTLTVSNMSPEDSSIYLCSVEGQEKNIQYFGAGTRLSVL.

In its sample, this clonotype was seen a few times. The rearrangement links TRBV10-1 to TRBJ2-1; tentatively, D is TRBD1 (5 bases). Germline CDR1 WNHNN, CDR2 SYGVQD (reference sequence). The CDR3 runs 14 residues. Trimming removed 2 bases from V and 3 bases from J, with 8 bases in between. The chain's CDR3 is CASSERQGYNEQFF. Here the CDR3 DNA reads TGCGCCAGCAGTGAGCGGCAGGGCTACAATGAGCAGTTCTTC.

The genes are TRBV7-9 and TRBJ2-1, with D unclear. The CDR3 runs 12 residues. Germline CDR1 is SEHNR and CDR2 is FQNEAQ (reference sequence). V gave up 6 bases and J gave up 7 bases, with 10 bases separating them. The CDR3 loop reads CASREEENEQFF. The CDR3 DNA reads as TGTGCCAGCAGGGAAGAGGAGAATGAGCAGTTCTTC.

This clonotype was counted ten times or more. The J gene is TRBJ2-7, the V gene TRBV27; 8 bases map to TRBD1. The CDR3 sequence is 14 residues long. The V gene's germline CDR1 is MNHEY and CDR2 SMNVEV (reference sequence). V shed 2 bases, J shed 5 bases, and the junction held 5 bases outside the gene matches. This CDR3 is CASSLLGDRNEQYF. The DNA for the CDR3 is TGTGCCAGCAGTTTACTGGGGGACAGGAACGAGCAGTACTTC.

This clonotype appeared many times. V gene TRBV12-3 or TRBV12-4 combines with J gene TRBJ1-1; TRBD1 agrees at 9 bases. CDR3 length: 14 residues. Trimming at V came to 5 bases and at J to 3 bases, leaving 4 bases not matched to a gene. CDR3 sequence (DNA): TGTGCCAGCAGTCGACAGGGGGGGGACACTGAAGCTTTCTTT. As protein: CASSRQGGDTEAFF.

This clonotype was counted many times. V and J are TRBV12-3 or TRBV12-4 and TRBJ2-3; the match to TRBD1 covers 9 bases. The CDR3 has 18 amino acids. The V gene end was trimmed by 8 bases and the J gene end by 5 bases; junction bases not matched to a gene: 20. The CDR3 DNA is TGTGCCAGCCAAGGGGTGATCGGTCGGGACAGGGAAGGAGATACGCAGTATTTT. The encoded protein is CASQGVIGRDREGDTQYF.

This clonotype was seen ten or more times. This rearrangement joins TRBV6-1 to TRBJ2-1; 10 positions match TRBD1. CDR1 and CDR2 from the germline V gene are MNHNS and SASEGT. This CDR3 is built from 16 residues. J gave up 8 bases and V 4 bases, and 11 bases lay outside the gene matches. As DNA, the CDR3 is TGTGCCAGCAGTGGAGACCCGGGACAGGGGAGCGATGAGCAGTTCTTC. This sequence encodes CASSGDPGQGSDEQFF.

This clonotype has more than one count but fewer than ten. The chain uses TRBV27 and TRBJ2-1, with TRBD2 matching over 8 bases. V was clipped by 7 bases and J by 3 bases; unmatched bases: 11. The CDR3 has 16 amino acids. Germline assignment: CDR1 MNHEY and CDR2 SMNVEV (reference sequence). The CDR3: CASIGFSGGLYNEQFF. DNA of the CDR3: TGTGCCAGCATAGGTTTCAGCGGGGGTCTCTACAATGAGCAGTTCTTC.

The V gene is TRBV6-2 or TRBV6-3, the J gene TRBJ2-6; TRBD1 is a possible D gene (7 bases). The CDR3 length is 17 residues. Deletions cut 6 bases from V and 0 bases from J, with 15 bases between. Germline CDR1 reads MNHEY; CDR2 reads SVGEGT. The CDR3 DNA sequence: TGTGCCAGCAGACCCCAGGGGGGCCTCTCTGGGGCCAACGTCCTGACTTTC. It specifies CASRPQGGLSGANVLTF.

V gene TRBV7-6 combines with J gene TRBJ2-2; D is undetermined. Germline CDR1 and CDR2: SGHVS and FNYEAQ. V shed 5 bases and J shed 0 bases, with 16 bases lying between them. The CDR3 length is 17 residues. The CDR3 coding sequence is TGTGCCAGCAGCCCGGGCCCGACCACCTCGAACACCGGGGAGCTGTTTTTT. This gives the protein CASSPGPTTSNTGELFF.

This clonotype appeared a few times. The chain joins TRBV5-1 to TRBJ2-1, with a weak D call TRBD2 (6 bases). The germline V gene encodes CDR1 SGHRS and CDR2 YFSETQ. V lost 0 bases and J 2 bases, leaving 12 bases between the germline ends. This CDR3 comprises 16 residues. CDR3 nucleotides: TGCGCCAGCAGCTTGGCACGGGGGACCCCCTACAATGAGCAGTTCTTC. It is translated as CASSLARGTPYNEQFF.

This clonotype was seen ten or more times. The chain combines TRBV7-2 with TRBJ2-1; 13 bases match TRBD2. V gave up 5 bases and J gave up 10 bases; unmatched junction bases: 11. The germline CDR1 and CDR2 sequences are SGHTA and FQGNSA. This CDR3 has 16 residues. CDR3 bases: TGTGCCAGCAGCGCCGACCGACTAGCGGGGGGAAGGGAGCAGTTCTTC. It yields the protein CASSADRLAGGREQFF.

Ten or more counts support this clonotype. This chain uses TRBV9 with TRBJ2-1, with TRBD1 as a possible D gene (5 bases). The V gene lost 0 bases and the J gene lost 12 bases, with 19 bases spanning the gap. Germline V gene lookup returns CDR1 SGDLS and CDR2 YYNGEE. The CDR3 is made up of 15 amino acids. The CDR3 coding sequence is TGTGCCAGCAGCGTAGACCCAGGGCCTACAAGGGCGCAGTTCTTC. It specifies CASSVDPGPTRAQFF.

This clonotype was seen only a few times. The genes are TRBV5-5 and TRBJ2-1; 7 nucleotides align to TRBD2. After removal of 4 bases from V and 7 bases from J, the junction contained 14 bases not matched to a gene. CDR3 size: 16 residues. CDR1 SGHKS and CDR2 YYEKEE come from the germline V gene (reference sequence). CDR3 in amino acids: CASSLSTSFGRNEQFF. CDR3 nucleotide sequence: TGTGCCAGCAGCCTCTCCACGAGCTTCGGGAGGAATGAGCAGTTCTTC.

This clonotype was counted many times. The chain recombines TRBV20-1 with TRBJ1-2; D is unclear. The V gene's germline CDR1 is DFQATT and CDR2 SNEGSKA (reference sequence). The V end lost 6 bases, the J end lost 4 bases, and 15 bases lay between the germline ends. CDR3 length: 13 residues. The CDR3 nucleotides read TGCAGTGCCTGGGGAGAAGCGGGCTATGGCTACACCTTC. It encodes CSAWGEAGYGYTF.

CDR3 residues: CSAPYYRAPFSTF. CDR3 nucleotides: TGCAGTGCTCCCTACTACAGGGCCCCCTTTTCCACCTTC. The rearrangement joins TRBV20-1 to TRBJ1-2; the D gene is possibly TRBD1 (6 bases). The germline V and J ends were trimmed by 5 bases and 13 bases, with 23 bases remaining between them. The germline V gene has CDR1 DFQATT and CDR2 SNEGSKA (reference sequence). The CDR3 consists of 13 residues.

This clonotype was recorded many times. The genes are TRBV5-1 and TRBJ1-3; D is possibly TRBD1 (6 bases). Germline CDR1 is SGHRS and CDR2 is YFSETQ. Trimming cost V 2 bases and J 3 bases, with 9 bases left between them. CDR3 length equals 14 residues. In DNA form, the CDR3 reads TGCGCCAGCAGCTTACAGGGATATGGAAACACCATATATTTT. It encodes CASSLQGYGNTIYF.

This clonotype appeared a few times. This rearrangement joins TRBV3-1 to TRBJ1-6; D might be TRBD1 (5 bases). Per the germline V gene, CDR1 is LGHDT and CDR2 is YNNKEL (reference sequence). The CDR3 contains 14 residues. In DNA, the CDR3 is TGTGCAAGCGCAGGGAGTTTCTATAATTCACCCCTCCACTTT. Protein product: CASAGSFYNSPLHF. Using reference TRBV3-1 and TRBJ1-6 for the parts outside the CDR3, the full variable domain is DTAVSQTPKYLVTQMGNDKSIKCEQNLGHDTMYWYKQDSKKFLKIMFSYNNKELIINETVPNRFSPKSPDKAHLNLHINSLELGDSAVYFCASAGSFYNSPLHFGNGTRLTVT.

In its sample, this clonotype was seen many times. This chain joins TRBV3-1 and TRBJ2-3; D is unresolved. The V gene's germline CDR1 is LGHDT and CDR2 YNNKEL (reference sequence). This CDR3 is built from 16 residues. V lost 2 bases and J lost 8, with 20 bases in between. As DNA, the CDR3 is TGTGCCAGCAGCCAAATCGGGCTAACCAACCATGTTACGCAGTATTTT. Residues: CASSQIGLTNHVTQYF.

This clonotype has more than one count but fewer than ten. CDR3 sequence (DNA): TGTGCCAGCAGTACAGACAGCCAATATTCACCCCTCCACTTT. Translating it yields CASSTDSQYSPLHF. The chain combines TRBV12-3 or TRBV12-4 with TRBJ1-6; tentatively, D is TRBD1 (5 bases). With 5 bases removed from V and 8 bases from J, the gap between germline ends came to 13 bases. The CDR3 is made up of 14 amino acids.

Many counts were recorded for this clonotype. The genes are TRBV7-6 and TRBJ2-7; 8 bases agree with TRBD1. Germline V gene data show CDR1 as SGHVS and CDR2 as FNYEAQ. The V segment lost 3 bases and the J segment 3 bases; nucleotides outside the gene matches: 7. This CDR3 comprises 15 residues. In DNA, the CDR3 is TGTGCCAGCAGCTTTGGACAGGGAGGAAGCTACGAGCAGTACTTC. Translation: CASSFGQGGSYEQYF.

The J gene is TRBJ2-1, the V gene TRBV7-3; 14 nucleotides line up with TRBD2. In germline, CDR1 is SGHTA, CDR2 FQGTGA. Unmatched junction bases numbered 8, after V lost 5 bases and J lost 5 bases. CDR3 size: 17 residues. The chain's CDR3 is CASSPTGTSGGNNEQFF. The CDR3 region has the DNA TGTGCCAGCAGCCCTACCGGGACTAGCGGGGGAAACAATGAGCAGTTCTTC.

This rearrangement joins TRBV25-1 to TRBJ2-2; D is undetermined. Germline V gene lookup returns CDR1 MGHDK and CDR2 SYGVNS. This CDR3 is built from 14 residues. V lost 2 bases and J lost 3, with 7 bases in between. Written as DNA, the CDR3 is TGTGCCAGCAGTGAAGAAGGGTACACCGGGGAGCTGTTTTTT. Residues: CASSEEGYTGELFF.

This chain links TRBV5-5 with TRBJ1-1; the D gene is possibly TRBD1 (6 bases). The germline V gene encodes CDR1 SGHKS and CDR2 YYEKEE (reference sequence). This CDR3 has 14 residues. V gave up 2 bases and J gave up 4 bases, with 12 bases separating them. Written as DNA, the CDR3 is TGTGCCAGCAGCTTAAGGGGGAGCGTCACTGAAGCTTTCTTT. Protein: CASSLRGSVTEAFF. Full variable domain (outside the CDR3, taken from reference TRBV5-5 and TRBJ1-1): DAGVTQSPTHLIKTRGQQVTLRCSPISGHKSVSWYQQVLGQGPQFIFQYYEKEERGRGNFPDRFSARQFPNYSSELNVNALLLGDSALYLCASSLRGSVTEAFFGQGTRLTVV.

The rearrangement joins TRBV2 to TRBJ2-7, with 10 bases that match TRBD1. The length of the CDR3 is 14 residues. The V gene's germline CDR1 is SNHLY and CDR2 FYNNEI. Germline trimming cut 3 bases from V and 4 bases from J; bases unmatched to any gene: 3. CDR3 coding DNA: TGTGCCAGCAGTGAGACAGGGGGCGTTTACGAGCAGTACTTC. Translated, it gives CASSETGGVYEQYF.

At least ten counts were recorded for this clonotype. This rearrangement joins TRBV27 to TRBJ2-7, with unresolved D. Between the trimmed V and J ends, which lost 3 bases and 3 bases, there was a span of 15 bases. The CDR3 runs 15 residues. Germline CDR1 MNHEY, CDR2 SMNVEV (reference sequence). The CDR3 DNA is TGTGCCAGCAGTTTTGACATGCCCGGCTTCTACGAGCAGTACTTC. As protein: CASSFDMPGFYEQYF.

This clonotype was recorded at least ten times. The chain joins TRBV6-2 or TRBV6-3 to TRBJ2-2, with a tentative D call TRBD1 (6 bases). This CDR3 is 15 amino acids long. Germline CDR1 reads MNHEY; CDR2 reads SVGEGT. Between the trimmed V and J ends, which lost 7 bases and 2 bases, there was a span of 14 bases. DNA for the CDR3: TGTGCCAGCACTTTTCCGGACAGAAACACCGGGGAGCTGTTTTTT. Amino acid sequence: CASTFPDRNTGELFF.

In this sample, this clonotype turned up a few times. J is TRBJ1-1 and V is TRBV29-1; possibly TRBD1 for D (5 bases). The germline V and J ends were trimmed by 8 bases and 2 bases, with 12 bases remaining between them. In germline, CDR1 is SQVTM, CDR2 ANQGSEA. The CDR3 has 12 amino acids. DNA for the CDR3: TGCAGCTCTGGACACTTTAACACTGAAGCTTTCTTT. Its translation is CSSGHFNTEAFF.